The sequence of this T cell receptor beta chain was determined in a study of T cells in Graves' hyperthyroidism and ophthalmopathy. The table lists this clonotype with a few counts. It was RNA transcripts that yielded the amplified TCR beta CDR3 regions. First-round RT-PCR targeting the TCR CDR3 was performed with the HTBI primer set. TCRdb re-called the multiplex PCR reads through MiXCR, storing one row per CDR3 protein. The top ten clones hold roughly 7.9% of a sample with under 350,000 distinct CDR3 sequences, 12% to 15% of them seen once. Trimming took 6 bases from V and 0 from J, leaving 12 bases between them. This CDR3 comprises 15 residues. Germline V lookup: CDR1 ENHRY, CDR2 SYGVKD. Absence of ophthalmopathy progression within 18 months defined stable Graves' hyperthyroidism. Hyperthyroidism, newly diagnosed and lasting under 2 months, affected patients aged 18 to 65. Orbital computed tomography, thyroid ultrasound, serum thyroxine and TRAb, and clinical symptoms together informed the diagnoses.

The chain carries TRBV10-3 and TRBJ2-1; D gene unclear. Sequenced: blood. This clonotype originated in a middle-aged woman with Graves' hyperthyroidism. In DNA form, the CDR3 reads TGTGCCATCAGCCCTTCGGGTAGCTCCTACAATGAGCAGTTCTTC. Its translation: CAISPSGSSYNEQFF.